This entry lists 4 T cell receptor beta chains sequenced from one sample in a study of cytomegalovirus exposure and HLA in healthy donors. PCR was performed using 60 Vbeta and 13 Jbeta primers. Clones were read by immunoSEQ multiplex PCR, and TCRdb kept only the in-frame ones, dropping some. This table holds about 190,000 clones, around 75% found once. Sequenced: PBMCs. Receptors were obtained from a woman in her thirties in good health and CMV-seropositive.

The CDR3 spells CAIAGAGGYNEQFF. In DNA form, the CDR3 reads TGTGCCATCGCGGGAGCGGGAGGGTACAATGAGCAGTTCTTC. The rearrangement joins TRBV28 to TRBJ2-1, with 10 bases lining up with TRBD2. The trim removed 10 bases at V and 4 bases at J, leaving 7 bases unmatched. Germline V lookup: CDR1 MDHEN, CDR2 SYDVKM. The CDR3 loop spans 14 amino acids.

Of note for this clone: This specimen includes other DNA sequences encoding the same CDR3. This CDR3 reads CASQREGNTEAFF. The DNA for the CDR3 is TGTGCCAGCCAAAGAGAGGGTAACACTGAAGCTTTCTTT. V and J are TRBV2 and TRBJ1-1; unclear D gene. Trimming pared 8 bases from V and 2 bases from J, leaving 12 bases between. From germline, CDR1 is SNHLY and CDR2 FYNNEI. The CDR3 has 13 amino acids.

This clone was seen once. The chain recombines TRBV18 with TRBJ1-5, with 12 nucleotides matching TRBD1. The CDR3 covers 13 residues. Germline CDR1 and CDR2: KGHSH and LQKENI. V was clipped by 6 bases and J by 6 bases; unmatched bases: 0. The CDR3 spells CASSGQGAQPQHF. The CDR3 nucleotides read TGTGCCAGCTCGGGACAGGGGGCTCAGCCCCAGCATTTT.

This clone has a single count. This chain's CDR3 is CASTRSGASNQPQHF. The CDR3 DNA follows: TGTGCCAGCACCAGATCAGGGGCAAGCAATCAGCCCCAGCATTTT. The gene calls are TRBV2 and TRBJ1-5, with D maybe TRBD1 (6 bases). In germline, CDR1 is SNHLY, CDR2 FYNNEI. This CDR3 spans 15 amino acids. V lost 7 bases and J 1 base, leaving 14 bases between the germline ends.